The following is a T cell receptor (beta chain) sequence with its context. Its antigen remains unidentified. These data come from a study of T cell repertoires in cytomegalovirus infection. On the study more broadly: Indications came from public TCR beta signatures; they pointed to CMV infection and to a matching HLA type.

Using its own MiXCR run on the reads, TCRdb lists one record per CDR3 protein. The table has approximately 750,000 distinct CDR3 sequences, about a third seen once. Trimming shortened V by 6 bases and J by 2 bases, and 16 bases separated the two germline ends. The CDR3 runs to 15 residues. Study findings and constraints: Within the response measured ex vivo, HLA-C-restricted CMV-specific TCR beta clonotypes were dominant. Summed frequency of public TCR beta families distinguished CMV carriers with the relevant HLA.

The rearrangement joins TRBV12-3 or TRBV12-4 to TRBJ2-5; weak D call: TRBD2 (5 bases). This receptor was obtained from a human donor in good health (CMV status not recorded). Some clones in this sample may be carry-over from other donors' samples. The specimen sequenced was PBMCs. In nucleotides, the CDR3 is TGTGCCAGCAGACCGAACGCAAGGGAGCAAGAGACCCAGTACTTC. Its translation is CASRPNAREQETQYF.